The rows below give T cell receptor beta chains drawn from one sample of a study of beta chain features in type 1 diabetes. The repertoire was sequenced with immunoSEQ multiplex PCR; TCRdb's copy has only in-frame clones and lacks some. The sample carries 25,000 to 30,000 clones, less than 70% recorded once. Sequenced input: Tregs from blood. Source of these receptors: a woman aged 18-30 years with type 1 diabetes. CDR3s include the opening cysteine and the closing phenylalanine or tryptophan. Each record gives: J gene, clone size, V gene, D gene, CDR3 DNA, CDR3 protein. A D gene is named only where the DNA matches it firmly. Size values are once, few and many counts, or a class for expanded clones, and some rows have none.

TRBJ2-3,.,TRBV9,.,TGTGCCAGCAGCGTAGGTGTGGGAGTCAGGGATACGCAGTATTTT,CASSVGVGVRDTQYF
TRBJ2-3,once,TRBV7-2,.,TGTGCCAGCAGCCCAAGCACAGATACGCAGTATTTT,CASSPSTDTQYF
TRBJ2-3,few,TRBV10-1,.,TGCGCCAGCAGTCCGCTCATCGGGGGCACAGATACGCAGTATTTT,CASSPLIGGTDTQYF
TRBJ1-3,.,TRBV9,.,TGTGCCAGCAGCGGCCCACAGGGTTTGGATAGAAACACCATATATTTT,CASSGPQGLDRNTIYF
TRBJ1-1,.,TRBV5-1,.,TGCGCCAGCAGCTTGGGGGAGATGAACACTGAAGCTTTCTTT,CASSLGEMNTEAFF
TRBJ2-7,once,TRBV30,.,TGTGCCTGGAGTGTACTAACGAACGAGCAGTACTTC,CAWSVLTNEQYF
TRBJ2-3,.,TRBV10-1,.,TGCGCCAGCAGTGAAACTAGCACAGATACGCAGTATTTT,CASSETSTDTQYF
TRBJ1-1,.,TRBV29-1,.,TGCAGCGTTGTCCCCCAGGGCGGGGGGAACACTGAAGCTTTCTTT,CSVVPQGGGNTEAFF
TRBJ2-7,.,TRBV28,.,TGTGCCAGCAGTTTCGCCTACGAGCAGTACTTC,CASSFAYEQYF
TRBJ2-1,once,TRBV19,TRBD2,TGTGCCAGTAGTCCGACTAGCGGGAGAAATGAGCAGTTCTTC,CASSPTSGRNEQFF
TRBJ2-1,once,TRBV9,.,TGTGCCAGCAGCGAGGGGTCTGGAGGGGGCGCTCGGGGTGAGCAGTTCTTC,CASSEGSGGGARGEQFF
TRBJ2-4,.,TRBV11-2,.,TGTGCCAGCAGCTTAGAACTTTTTGAGGGGGTCAAAAACATTCAGTACTTC,CASSLELFEGVKNIQYF
TRBJ1-1,few,TRBV14,.,TGTGCCAGCAGCCAAGTTGGAGCTTTGAACACTGAAGCTTTCTTT,CASSQVGALNTEAFF
TRBJ2-5,.,TRBV10-2,.,TGCGCCAGCAGGCAGGGAAGGGAGACCCAGTACTTC,CASRQGRETQYF
TRBJ1-2,.,TRBV5-4,TRBD1,TGTGCCAGCAGCTTCGGGGACAGTAACTATGGCTACACCTTC,CASSFGDSNYGYTF
TRBJ1-2,.,TRBV28,.,TGTGCAGGGGGGGGACGGCCGCCTCGTCATGGCTACACCTTC,CAGGGRPPRHGYTF
TRBJ2-3,.,TRBV28,TRBD1,TGTGCCAGCAGTCACAGACAGGGGGCATTAGATACGCAGTATTTT,CASSHRQGALDTQYF
TRBJ2-2,.,TRBV7-9,TRBD2,TGTGCCAGCAGCTTAGCTCAAACTAGCGGGAGGAACACCGGGGAGCTGTTTTTT,CASSLAQTSGRNTGELFF
TRBJ1-1,.,TRBV6-1,.,TGTGCCAGCAGTGAAACGGGGCGGGGAACTGAAGCTTTCTTT,CASSETGRGTEAFF
TRBJ1-4,.,TRBV28,.,TGTGCCAGCAGTTTGCAGGGTCCGGAAAAACTGTTTTTT,CASSLQGPEKLFF
TRBJ2-1,.,TRBV7-2,TRBD2,TGTGCCAGCAGCGTACGAAGCGGGAGGGGGAATGAGCAGTTCTTC,CASSVRSGRGNEQFF
TRBJ1-1,.,TRBV11-2,.,TGTGCCAGCAGCCCCCGCCAGGGAGCGGGTAACACTGAAGCTTTCTTT,CASSPRQGAGNTEAFF
TRBJ1-4,once,TRBV11-2,.,TGTGCCAGCAGCTCTTGGACAGACTACCATGAAAAACTGTTTTTT,CASSSWTDYHEKLFF
TRBJ1-2,few,TRBV19,.,TGTGCCAGTAGTATCCCCCCAGGTATCTATGGCTACACCTTC,CASSIPPGIYGYTF
TRBJ1-1,few,TRBV7-9,.,TGTGCCAGCAGCTTAACAGGGTTCACTGAAGCTTTCTTT,CASSLTGFTEAFF
TRBJ1-5,.,TRBV27,.,TGTGCCAGCAGTTCAGGGGTATTTGGCAATCAGCCCCAGCATTTT,CASSSGVFGNQPQHF
TRBJ1-2,few,TRBV30,TRBD1,TGTGCCTGGGCCGGGACAGGGAGTTATGGCTACACCTTC,CAWAGTGSYGYTF
TRBJ2-3,.,TRBV7-2,TRBD2,TGTGCCAGCAGCTTAGCGGCTAGCGGGAGCCCAGATACGCAGTATTTT,CASSLAASGSPDTQYF
TRBJ2-7,.,TRBV10-3,.,TGTGCCATCAGTGACCCGGCAGGAGGCGCGAACGAGCAGTACTTC,CAISDPAGGANEQYF
TRBJ2-1,.,TRBV9,TRBD2,TGTGCCAGCAGCGTACTAGCGGGCTCCTACAATGAGCAGTTCTTC,CASSVLAGSYNEQFF
TRBJ1-1,.,TRBV19,TRBD1,TGTGCCAGTACCGATACTCCTGACAGGGTCTACACTGAAGCTTTCTTT,CASTDTPDRVYTEAFF
TRBJ2-3,once,TRBV6-6,TRBD2,TGTGCCAGCAGTTACCGAGGCGGGAGTGGGGCGGATACGCAGTATTTT,CASSYRGGSGADTQYF
TRBJ2-3,.,TRBV5-1,TRBD2,TGCGCCAGCAGCTTGGAGGGAGGGATTGGAGATACGCAGTATTTT,CASSLEGGIGDTQYF
TRBJ2-4,.,TRBV30,TRBD1,TGTGCCTGGAGTACCGCCTTCGTGGGACAGGGTACCAAAAACATTCAGTACTTC,CAWSTAFVGQGTKNIQYF
TRBJ1-4,.,TRBV7-9,TRBD1,TGTGCCAGCAGCACGGGACAGGGGGCGGATAAACTGTTTTTT,CASSTGQGADKLFF
TRBJ2-1,.,TRBV7-3,.,TGTGCCAGCAGCCAGGGCCGCGCCAATGAGCAGTTCTTC,CASSQGRANEQFF
TRBJ2-3,.,TRBV28,TRBD2,TGTGCCAGCAGTTCCCCCGGGAGGGGCAGCATTGATACGCAGTATTTT,CASSSPGRGSIDTQYF
TRBJ2-5,.,TRBV6-6,.,TGTGCCAGCAGTTACTCGATGTGGGGGGTCGGGGAGACCCAGTACTTC,CASSYSMWGVGETQYF
TRBJ2-7,once,TRBV4-2,TRBD1,TGTGCCAGCAGCCAAGACAGGGGGTACGAGCAGTACTTC,CASSQDRGYEQYF
TRBJ2-3,.,TRBV7-2,.,TGTGAGCCAGATACGCAGTATTTT,CEPDTQYF
TRBJ2-1,few,TRBV10-3,TRBD2,TGTGCCATCAGTGAATCCGGATCAGCGGGAGGGTCCCGCTCCTCCTACAATGAGCAGTTCTTC,CAISESGSAGGSRSSYNEQFF
TRBJ1-1,.,TRBV29-1,.,TGCAGCGCTTCAGGGGCGGGGAACACTGAAGCTTTCTTT,CSASGAGNTEAFF